The rows below give T cell receptor beta chains drawn from one sample of a study of T cell changes during pregnancy in multiple sclerosis. Sequencing used immunoSEQ multiplex PCR; TCRdb keeps in-frame clones, though not all of them. Here the sample spans 25,000 to 30,000 clones, more than 75% being singletons. The sample was CD8+ T cells from peripheral blood mononuclear cells, taken after pregnancy. The receptors stem from a female donor with multiple sclerosis, enrolled in a pregnancy study. Each CDR3 is given with its conserved first and last residue. The D gene is left open where the match is weak. Size is omitted from some rows. Given values are once, few, many or a class for expanded clones.

abundance: -
j_gene: TRBJ2-1
d_gene: -
len: 16
v_gene: TRBV7-2
CDR3aa: CASSPPRDSLHNEQFF
CDR3nt: TGTGCCAGCAGCCCGCCCCGGGACTCCTTACACAATGAGCAGTTCTTC

abundance: -
j_gene: TRBJ1-2
d_gene: -
len: 13
v_gene: TRBV7-2
CDR3aa: CASSRGGRYGYTF
CDR3nt: TGTGCCAGCAGCCGAGGGGGACGGTATGGCTACACCTTC

abundance: -
j_gene: TRBJ1-2
d_gene: TRBD1
len: 17
v_gene: TRBV4-1
CDR3aa: CASSFGPGQGVLDDYTF
CDR3nt: TGCGCCAGCAGCTTTGGGCCGGGACAGGGGGTTTTGGATGACTACACCTTC

abundance: few
j_gene: TRBJ2-3
d_gene: -
len: 17
v_gene: TRBV28
CDR3aa: CASSLFAASESTDTQYF
CDR3nt: TGTGCCAGCAGTTTATTCGCGGCTAGCGAGAGCACAGATACGCAGTATTTT

abundance: few
j_gene: TRBJ1-2
d_gene: -
len: 15
v_gene: TRBV4-1
CDR3aa: CASSQWAGGEDGYTF
CDR3nt: TGCGCCAGCAGCCAGTGGGCGGGGGGTGAGGATGGCTACACCTTC

abundance: -
j_gene: TRBJ2-3
d_gene: -
len: 17
v_gene: TRBV15
CDR3aa: CATSRPVVGVGTDTQYF
CDR3nt: TGTGCCACCAGCAGACCCGTAGTAGGGGTTGGCACAGATACGCAGTATTTT

abundance: -
j_gene: TRBJ1-2
d_gene: -
len: 13
v_gene: TRBV5-1
CDR3aa: CASSSVTGYGYTF
CDR3nt: TGCGCCAGCAGCTCGGTGACAGGCTATGGCTACACCTTC

abundance: once
j_gene: TRBJ2-3
d_gene: TRBD1
len: 19
v_gene: TRBV4-3
CDR3aa: CASSHGVVLGGDDTDTQYF
CDR3nt: TGCGCCAGCAGCCACGGCGTCGTCCTAGGGGGCGACGACACAGATACGCAGTATTTT

abundance: -
j_gene: TRBJ2-3
d_gene: TRBD2
len: 18
v_gene: TRBV9
CDR3aa: CASSGGRLAGGHIGTQYF
CDR3nt: TGTGCCAGCAGCGGGGGGCGGCTAGCGGGGGGCCACATCGGTACGCAGTATTTT

abundance: -
j_gene: TRBJ2-5
d_gene: TRBD1
len: 13
v_gene: TRBV10-3
CDR3aa: CAIRTGGQETQYF
CDR3nt: TGTGCCATCAGGACAGGGGGACAGGAGACCCAGTACTTC

abundance: once
j_gene: TRBJ2-1
d_gene: -
len: 15
v_gene: TRBV27
CDR3aa: CASSLYGPTYNEQFF
CDR3nt: TGTGCCAGCAGTTTATACGGTCCCACCTACAATGAGCAGTTCTTC

abundance: -
j_gene: TRBJ2-7
d_gene: -
len: 14
v_gene: TRBV4-2
CDR3aa: CASSQEYRAYEQYF
CDR3nt: TGTGCCAGCAGCCAAGAGTACCGGGCCTACGAGCAGTACTTC

abundance: -
j_gene: TRBJ1-2
d_gene: TRBD1
len: 14
v_gene: TRBV7-9
CDR3aa: CASIYGTGGGGYTF
CDR3nt: TGTGCCAGCATCTATGGGACAGGGGGCGGTGGCTACACCTTC

abundance: -
j_gene: TRBJ2-2
d_gene: TRBD1
len: 16
v_gene: TRBV7-9
CDR3aa: CASSPTTGTNTGELFF
CDR3nt: TGTGCCAGCAGCCCCACGACAGGGACGAACACCGGGGAGCTGTTTTTT

abundance: few
j_gene: TRBJ2-6
d_gene: TRBD1
len: 16
v_gene: TRBV15
CDR3aa: CATQTGGVSGANVLTF
CDR3nt: TGTGCCACTCAGACAGGGGGCGTCTCTGGGGCCAACGTCCTGACTTTC

abundance: -
j_gene: TRBJ2-7
d_gene: TRBD2
len: 15
v_gene: TRBV27
CDR3aa: CASTVSGGYPYEQYF
CDR3nt: TGTGCCAGCACCGTTAGCGGGGGGTACCCCTACGAGCAGTACTTC

abundance: -
j_gene: TRBJ2-3
d_gene: -
len: 15
v_gene: TRBV7-2
CDR3aa: CASSFVGAWGDTQYF
CDR3nt: TGTGCCAGCAGCTTTGTGGGGGCCTGGGGAGATACGCAGTATTTT

abundance: -
j_gene: TRBJ2-7
d_gene: TRBD1
len: 14
v_gene: TRBV4-3
CDR3aa: CASSLGTGAHEQYF
CDR3nt: TGCGCCAGCAGCCTTGGGACAGGGGCTCACGAGCAGTACTTC

abundance: -
j_gene: TRBJ2-3
d_gene: -
len: 13
v_gene: TRBV7-9
CDR3aa: CASSNSETDTQYF
CDR3nt: TGTGCCAGCAGCAACTCGGAGACAGATACGCAGTATTTT

abundance: -
j_gene: TRBJ2-2
d_gene: TRBD2
len: 15
v_gene: TRBV7-9
CDR3aa: CATEIAGGQTGELFF
CDR3nt: TGTGCCACAGAGATAGCGGGGGGGCAAACCGGGGAGCTGTTTTTT

abundance: -
j_gene: TRBJ1-2
d_gene: -
len: 15
v_gene: TRBV5-6
CDR3aa: CASSLGQGKSYGYTF
CDR3nt: TGTGCCAGCAGCTTGGGGCAGGGGAAGAGCTATGGCTACACCTTC

abundance: -
j_gene: TRBJ2-5
d_gene: TRBD2
len: 14
v_gene: TRBV7-2
CDR3aa: CASRESGGHPAQYF
CDR3nt: TGTGCCAGCAGGGAGAGCGGGGGGCACCCGGCCCAGTACTTC

abundance: -
j_gene: TRBJ1-1
d_gene: TRBD1
len: 16
v_gene: TRBV4-1
CDR3aa: CASSQVGGSGGTEAFF
CDR3nt: TGCGCCAGCAGCCAAGTGGGGGGTTCAGGGGGCACTGAAGCTTTCTTT

abundance: once
j_gene: TRBJ1-5
d_gene: -
len: 16
v_gene: TRBV6-5
CDR3aa: CASSYPNNGGAGPQHF
CDR3nt: TGTGCCAGCAGTTACCCAAATAACGGGGGGGCAGGGCCCCAGCATTTT

abundance: -
j_gene: TRBJ1-2
d_gene: -
len: 12
v_gene: TRBV27
CDR3aa: CASSDDSYGYTF
CDR3nt: TGTGCCAGCAGCGATGACAGCTATGGCTACACCTTC

abundance: -
j_gene: TRBJ1-1
d_gene: -
len: 16
v_gene: TRBV6-5
CDR3aa: CASSYYIGGVGTEAFF
CDR3nt: TGTGCCAGCAGTTACTACATCGGGGGGGTCGGAACTGAAGCTTTCTTT

abundance: -
j_gene: TRBJ1-4
d_gene: TRBD1
len: 15
v_gene: TRBV5-4
CDR3aa: CASSLVDRGVEKLFF
CDR3nt: TGTGCCAGCAGCTTGGTTGACAGGGGGGTTGAAAAACTGTTTTTT

abundance: -
j_gene: TRBJ2-5
d_gene: -
len: 15
v_gene: TRBV5-8
CDR3aa: CASSLEAGWMKTQYF
CDR3nt: TGTGCCAGCAGCTTGGAGGCGGGTTGGATGAAGACCCAGTACTTC